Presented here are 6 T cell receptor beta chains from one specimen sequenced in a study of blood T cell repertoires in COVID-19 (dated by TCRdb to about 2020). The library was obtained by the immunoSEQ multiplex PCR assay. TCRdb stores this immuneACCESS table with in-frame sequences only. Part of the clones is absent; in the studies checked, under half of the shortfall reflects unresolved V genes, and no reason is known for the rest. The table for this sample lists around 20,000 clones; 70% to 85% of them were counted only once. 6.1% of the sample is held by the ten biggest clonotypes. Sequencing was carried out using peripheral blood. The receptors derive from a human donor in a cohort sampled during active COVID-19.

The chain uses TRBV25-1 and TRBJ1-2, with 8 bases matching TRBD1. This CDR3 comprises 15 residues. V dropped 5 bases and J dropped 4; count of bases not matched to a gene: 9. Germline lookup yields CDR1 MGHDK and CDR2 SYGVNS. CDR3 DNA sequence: TGTGCCAGCAGTACTCAGGGGGCGATCGGCTATGGCTACACCTTC. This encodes CASSTQGAIGYGYTF.

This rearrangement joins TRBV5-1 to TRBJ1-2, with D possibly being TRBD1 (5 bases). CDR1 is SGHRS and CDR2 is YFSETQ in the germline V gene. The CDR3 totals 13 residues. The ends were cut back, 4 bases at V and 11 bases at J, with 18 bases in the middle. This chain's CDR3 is CASSQQGQPTYTF. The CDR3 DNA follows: TGCGCCAGCAGCCAGCAGGGCCAACCGACGTACACCTTC.

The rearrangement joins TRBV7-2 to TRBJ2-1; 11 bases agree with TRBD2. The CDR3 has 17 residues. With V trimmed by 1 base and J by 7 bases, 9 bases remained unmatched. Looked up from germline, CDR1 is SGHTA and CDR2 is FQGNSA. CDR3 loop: CASSLVETSGTTNEQFF. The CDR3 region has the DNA TGTGCCAGCAGCTTAGTAGAGACTAGCGGGACTACGAATGAGCAGTTCTTC.

The CDR3 coding sequence is TGTGCCATCAGTGAGTCAGTCCCGGTGGACAGCCAAGAGACCCAGTACTTC. It translates to CAISESVPVDSQETQYF. V and J are TRBV10-3 and TRBJ2-5; possible D gene TRBD1, 6 bases. The CDR3 consists of 17 residues. Trimming stripped 0 bases from V and 1 base from J, with 15 bases between. CDR1 and CDR2 from the germline V gene are ENHRY and SYGVKD.

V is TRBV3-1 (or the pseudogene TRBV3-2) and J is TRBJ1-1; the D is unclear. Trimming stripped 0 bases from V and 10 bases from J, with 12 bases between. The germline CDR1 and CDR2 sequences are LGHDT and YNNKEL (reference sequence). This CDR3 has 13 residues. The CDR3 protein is CASSQDSRGVAFF. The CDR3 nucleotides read TGTGCCAGCAGCCAAGATAGTAGAGGTGTAGCTTTCTTT.

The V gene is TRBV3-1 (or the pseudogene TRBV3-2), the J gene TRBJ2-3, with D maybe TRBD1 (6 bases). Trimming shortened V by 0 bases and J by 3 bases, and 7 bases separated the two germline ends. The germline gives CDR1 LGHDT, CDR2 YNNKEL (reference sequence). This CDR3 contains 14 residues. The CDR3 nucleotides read TGTGCCAGCAGCCAAGATAGGGGGACAGATACGCAGTATTTT. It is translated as CASSQDRGTDTQYF.